These 26 T cell receptor beta chains came from one sample sequenced in a study of patients and donors after allogeneic stem cell transplantation (TCRdb year 2020). Library preparation used RT-PCR. Data came from a NextSeq 550. The public reads were reprocessed in TCRdb via fastp at Q25 and MiXCR, keeping in-frame beta chains. Entries that share a CDR3 protein sequence are merged under the most common genes and DNA. For this sample the table gives approximately 430,000 distinct CDR3 sequences, of which around 15% were detected only once. 7% to 7.5% of the sample comes from the top ten. The sample comprised blood, either unsorted or a sorted T cell fraction (not recorded which). The receptors originated from a human donor who was either an allogeneic HSCT recipient or a stem cell or donor lymphocyte infusion donor (not recorded which). It is not recorded whose cells these are; they may come from a transplant donor.

This clonotype has just a few counts. This rearrangement joins TRBV6-4 to TRBJ2-1; 7 bases map to TRBD2. The CDR3 is 13 residues long. V trimming: 8 bases; J trimming: 6 bases; junction bases outside the gene matches: 7. Germline-derived CDR1 and CDR2 are MRHNA and SNTAGT. The CDR3 coding sequence is TGTGCCAGCGGGTGGGGGGGGATCAATGAGCAGTTCTTC. It is translated as CASGWGGINEQFF.

The chain is built from TRBV29-1 and TRBJ1-1, with a tentative D call TRBD1 (5 bases). The germline V gene has CDR1 SQVTM and CDR2 ANQGSEA. This CDR3 contains 14 residues. V was trimmed by 4 bases and J by 3 bases, leaving 15 bases between them. CDR3 coding DNA: TGCAGCGTTGTAAACGCAGGGAAGGACACTGAAGCTTTCTTT. This encodes CSVVNAGKDTEAFF.

The rearrangement joins TRBV19 to TRBJ2-2, with D hard to call. Germline CDR1 and CDR2: LNHDA and SQIVND (reference sequence). Trimming removed 3 bases from V and 4 bases from J, with 12 bases in between. The CDR3 length is 15 residues. CDR3 sequence (DNA): TGTGCCAGTAGTATTCCTCGGCCCCGCACCGGGGAGCTGTTTTTT. Encoded protein: CASSIPRPRTGELFF.

The rearrangement joins TRBV30 to TRBJ2-6; D is possibly TRBD2 (5 bases). Germline-derived CDR1 and CDR2 are GTSNPN and SVGIG (reference sequence). V was pared by 0 bases and J by 7 bases, with 16 bases between. The CDR3 extends over 16 amino acids. The CDR3 DNA reads TGTGCCTGGAGTGTCTCGACGGGAAGTGGAGCCAACGTCCTGACTTTC. Amino acids: CAWSVSTGSGANVLTF. The variable domain in full, completed from reference TRBV30 and TRBJ2-6, reads SQTIHQWPATLVQPVGSPLSLECTVEGTSNPNLYWYRQAAGRGLQLLFYSVGIGQISSEVPQNLSASRPQDRQFILSSKKLLLSDSGFYLCAWSVSTGSGANVLTFGAGSRLTVL.

This clonotype was seen only a few times. This chain uses TRBV20-1 with TRBJ2-7, with 11 bases lining up with TRBD2. The germline V gene encodes CDR1 DFQATT and CDR2 SNEGSKA (reference sequence). CDR3 length: 14 residues. With V trimmed by 1 base and J by 7 bases, 6 bases remained unmatched. CDR3 nucleotide sequence: TGCAGTGCTAGAGTGACTAGCGGGAAATTTGAGCAGTACTTC. It is translated as CSARVTSGKFEQYF.

The chain has TRBV6-2 or TRBV6-3 and TRBJ1-5; 11 positions match TRBD1. The V and J ends lost 4 bases and 7 bases, in that order; junction bases with no gene match: 6. Germline V gene sequence: CDR1 MNHEY, CDR2 SVGEGT. The CDR3 runs 15 residues. In DNA form, the CDR3 reads TGTGCCAGCAGTTTCGGACAGGGGGCAAGGCAGCCCCAGCATTTT. Translated, it gives CASSFGQGARQPQHF.

This clonotype appeared a few times. The chain combines TRBV7-8 with TRBJ1-2, with D possibly being TRBD1 (5 bases). The CDR3 runs 19 residues. Germline CDR1 is SGHVS and CDR2 is FQNEAQ. The V and J ends lost 1 base and 4 bases respectively, with 25 bases between them. CDR3 sequence reads: CASSLVRQGPTPVSYGYTF. Written as DNA, the CDR3 is TGTGCCAGCAGCTTAGTTCGGCAGGGCCCTACCCCTGTGAGCTATGGCTACACCTTC.

This clonotype was observed a few times. This chain uses TRBV20-1 with TRBJ1-2, with 9 positions matching TRBD1. V lost 0 bases to trimming and J lost 8 bases; unmatched junction nucleotides: 13. This CDR3 contains 16 residues. Germline CDR1 reads DFQATT; CDR2 reads SNEGSKA (reference sequence). CDR3 residues: CSARDRDRVWFDGYTF. In DNA, the CDR3 is TGCAGTGCTAGAGATAGGGACAGGGTTTGGTTTGACGGCTACACCTTC.

The V and J genes are TRBV2 and TRBJ2-7; D call uncertain. This CDR3 has 14 residues. Germline values: CDR1 SNHLY, CDR2 FYNNEI. The V end lost 3 bases, the J end lost 6 bases, and 15 bases lay between the germline ends. The CDR3 DNA follows: TGTGCCAGCAGTGATGGCGGCACCCTTGGCGAGCAGTACTTC. Translation gives CASSDGGTLGEQYF.

The table lists this clonotype with a few counts. J is TRBJ1-3 and V is TRBV6-5; D is uncertain. Germline lookup yields CDR1 MNHEY and CDR2 SVGAGI. V lost 2 bases and J 4 bases, leaving 9 bases between the germline ends. The CDR3 is 14 amino acids. The CDR3 loop reads CASSYGKKGNTIYF. CDR3 nucleotides: TGTGCCAGCAGTTACGGGAAGAAAGGAAACACCATATATTTT.

This clonotype was picked up a small number of times. The chain combines TRBV10-3 with TRBJ2-1; the D gene is possibly TRBD1 (5 bases). V gave up 3 bases and J gave up 3 bases, with 12 bases separating them. Germline lookup yields CDR1 ENHRY and CDR2 SYGVKD. This CDR3 region has 15 residues. In nucleotides, the CDR3 is TGTGCCATCAGTGACCCCGCAGGGATCTACAATGAGCAGTTCTTC. Its protein product is CAISDPAGIYNEQFF.

This clonotype was counted between two and nine times. The chain employs TRBV24-1 and TRBJ2-7; TRBD1 agrees at 8 bases. The CDR3 length is 16 residues. V lost 3 bases and J lost 5; bases outside the gene matches: 11. Germline V gives CDR1 KGHDR, CDR2 SFDVKD. The CDR3 loop reads CATSDTGTGKFDEQYF. In DNA form, the CDR3 reads TGTGCCACCAGTGATACCGGGACAGGAAAGTTCGACGAGCAGTACTTC.

This clonotype occurred once. The chain carries TRBV3-1 and TRBJ1-5, with 7 bases identical to TRBD1. The germline V gene encodes CDR1 LGHDT and CDR2 YNNKEL (reference sequence). This CDR3 comprises 16 residues. J was trimmed by 2 bases and V by 0 bases; bases with no gene match: 4. CDR3: CASSQDEGAGNQPQHF. CDR3 DNA: TGTGCCAGCAGCCAAGATGAGGGGGCGGGCAATCAGCCCCAGCATTTT.

This clonotype has only a few counts. This chain connects TRBV9 to TRBJ1-5, with no clear D. The CDR3 contains 13 residues. V was cut by 0 bases and J by 1 base, with 2 bases left in between. The V gene's germline CDR1 is SGDLS and CDR2 YYNGEE. In DNA form, the CDR3 reads TGTGCCAGCAGCGTAGCGAGCAATCAGCCCCAGCATTTT. Translated: CASSVASNQPQHF.

This clonotype was detected ten times or more. The chain uses TRBV2 and TRBJ1-2; 8 positions match TRBD1. Trimming removed 7 bases from V and 6 bases from J; junction bases left unmatched: 10. In germline, CDR1 is SNHLY, CDR2 FYNNEI. This CDR3 contains 14 residues. CDR3 protein: CASTLVRTGNGYTF. The CDR3 region has the DNA TGTGCCAGCACGCTTGTCAGGACAGGGAATGGCTACACCTTC.

V gene TRBV12-3 or TRBV12-4 combines with J gene TRBJ2-5, with 8 nucleotides matching TRBD2. There are 15 residues in the CDR3. The trim removed 4 bases at V and 1 base at J, leaving 5 bases unmatched. CDR3 in amino acids: CASSSRLAFQETQYF. For the CDR3, the DNA is TGTGCCAGCAGTTCCCGACTAGCGTTCCAAGAGACCCAGTACTTC.

The rearrangement links TRBV25-1 to TRBJ2-3; the D gene is possibly TRBD2 (5 bases). V shed 3 bases and J shed 4 bases, with 11 bases lying between them. This CDR3 has 14 residues. Germline V gene sequence: CDR1 MGHDK, CDR2 SYGVNS. CDR3 protein: CASSDSRVPDTQYF. In DNA form, the CDR3 reads TGTGCCAGCAGTGACTCGAGGGTCCCAGATACGCAGTATTTT.

The chain employs TRBV20-1 and TRBJ1-2, with 9 bases aligning to TRBD1. This CDR3 has 16 amino acids. V lost 2 bases to trimming and J lost 6 bases; unmatched junction nucleotides: 13. The germline V gene has CDR1 DFQATT and CDR2 SNEGSKA (reference sequence). CDR3 protein: CSARKRGDRAFDGYTF. The CDR3 DNA follows: TGCAGTGCTAGAAAGAGGGGGGACAGGGCGTTTGATGGCTACACCTTC.

The chain combines TRBV29-1 with TRBJ1-2; D unresolved. Germline V gene sequence: CDR1 SQVTM, CDR2 ANQGSEA. This CDR3 is 11 amino acids long. With 5 bases removed from V and 8 bases from J, the gap between germline ends came to 12 bases. The CDR3 sequence is CSVIDEGGYTF. The CDR3 nucleotides are TGCAGCGTTATAGATGAGGGAGGCTACACCTTC.

V is TRBV12-3 or TRBV12-4 and J is TRBJ1-2; 7 bases align to TRBD1. There are 13 residues in the CDR3. J gave up 4 bases and V 6 bases, and 5 bases lay outside the gene matches. The CDR3 DNA reads TGTGCCAGCAGCGCTCGGACAGGCTATGGCTACACCTTC. Translating it yields CASSARTGYGYTF.

This clonotype has at least ten counts. The chain uses TRBV12-3 or TRBV12-4 and TRBJ2-3; 11 bases are shared with TRBD2. The ends lost 5 bases at V and 4 bases at J; junction bases unmatched: 8. The CDR3 runs to 16 residues. As DNA, the CDR3 is TGTGCCAGCAGTGGGAGACTAGCGGGGAGGTCAGATACGCAGTATTTT. It encodes CASSGRLAGRSDTQYF.

This clonotype was counted many times. The rearrangement links TRBV5-1 to TRBJ2-3, with TRBD1 matching over 9 bases. Germline values: CDR1 SGHRS, CDR2 YFSETQ. The CDR3 extends over 17 amino acids. V shed 4 bases, J shed 0 bases, and the junction held 9 bases outside the gene matches. DNA for the CDR3: TGCGCCAGCAGCCTAGGGACAGGGCGGAAGAGCACAGATACGCAGTATTTT. Protein sequence: CASSLGTGRKSTDTQYF.

V gene TRBV12-3 or TRBV12-4 combines with J gene TRBJ2-5; D assignment may be TRBD1 or TRBD2 (5 bases each). V shed 7 bases and J shed 7 bases, with 19 bases lying between them. The CDR3 consists of 14 residues. For the CDR3, the DNA is TGTGCCAGCACCTCAGGGACGGCCAGAGGGACCCAGTACTTC. Its translation: CASTSGTARGTQYF.

This clonotype was counted only a few times. V and J are TRBV18 and TRBJ2-7; weak D call: TRBD2 (5 bases). The CDR3 length is 15 residues. The V end was cut by 0 bases, the J end by 7 bases, with 16 bases between. CDR1 is KGHSH and CDR2 is LQKENI in the germline V gene. The CDR3 DNA sequence: TGTGCCAGCTCACCACCGGGCAGGCACCGGGGTGAGCAGTACTTC. Encoded protein: CASSPPGRHRGEQYF.

This clonotype has just a few counts. This rearrangement joins TRBV6-2 or TRBV6-3 to TRBJ2-2; a possible D gene is TRBD1 (5 bases). This CDR3 is 16 amino acids long. V lost 7 bases and J 7 bases, leaving 22 bases between the germline ends. Germline V gives CDR1 MNHEY, CDR2 SVGEGT. Here the CDR3 DNA reads TGTGCCAGCAATAATAAAACCGGTGGGGCCATCGGGGAGCTGTTTTTT. This translates into CASNNKTGGAIGELFF.

The chain recombines TRBV12-3 or TRBV12-4 with TRBJ1-3; 8 bases align to TRBD1. After removal of 6 bases from V and 2 bases from J, the junction contained 6 bases not matched to a gene. The CDR3 extends over 15 amino acids. The CDR3 loop reads CASRPGQVPGNTIYF. DNA of the CDR3: TGTGCCAGCAGACCGGGACAGGTACCTGGAAACACCATATATTTT.